These T cell receptor beta chains were read from a single sample in a study of blood T cell repertoires in COVID-19. The repertoire was sequenced with immunoSEQ multiplex PCR; TCRdb's copy has only in-frame clones and lacks some. The sample contains 200,000 to 300,000 clones, roughly 90% of which appear only once. Source material: peripheral blood. These receptors came from a man under 40 with active or convalescent COVID-19. Both conserved end residues are part of each CDR3. Each record gives: J gene, D gene, V gene, clone size, CDR3 protein, CDR3 DNA. A D gene is named only where the DNA matches it firmly. Clone sizes are given selectively: once, few, many, or a class where the clone is expanded.

TRBJ2-3 - TRBV7-2 - CASSLAGVFSDTQYF TGTGCCAGCAGCTTAGCCGGGGTGTTCTCAGATACGCAGTATTTT
TRBJ2-5 TRBD2 TRBV6-2/TRBV6-3 - CASSYVSLAAGTQYF TGTGCCAGCAGTTACGTTTCTCTAGCGGCTGGGACCCAGTACTTC
TRBJ2-3 - TRBV5-6 - CASRQTRRTDTQYF TGTGCCAGCAGACAGACAAGAAGAACAGATACGCAGTATTTT
TRBJ1-2 - TRBV5-4 - CASSTRTGANYGYTF TGTGCCAGCAGCACACGGACGGGGGCTAACTATGGCTACACCTTC
TRBJ1-6 TRBD1 TRBV11-2 few CASSSNATGIGNSPLHF TGTGCCAGCAGTTCAAATGCGACAGGGATTGGCAATTCACCCCTCCACTTT
TRBJ1-1 - TRBV12-5 - CASGAPNTEAFF TGTGCTAGTGGAGCCCCGAACACTGAAGCTTTCTTT
TRBJ1-2 - TRBV10-3 - CAISESGGGDYGYTF TGTGCCATCAGTGAGTCCGGGGGAGGTGACTATGGCTACACCTTC
TRBJ2-5 TRBD1 TRBV27 - CASSLGTAYQETQYF TGTGCCAGCAGTTTAGGGACAGCCTACCAAGAGACCCAGTACTTC
TRBJ2-1 TRBD1 TRBV7-2 - CASSSSGTVLSPEQFF TGTGCCAGCAGTTCGTCCGGGACAGTCCTCTCCCCGGAGCAGTTCTTC
TRBJ1-2 TRBD1 TRBV5-8 - CASSRDRGYYGYTF TGTGCCAGCAGCAGGGACAGGGGATACTATGGCTACACCTTC
TRBJ1-1 TRBD1 TRBV7-6 - CASSLRQGGNTEAFF TGTGCCAGCAGCTTGAGACAGGGAGGAAACACTGAAGCTTTCTTT
TRBJ2-5 - TRBV5-6 - CASSLGGRETQYF TGTGCCAGCAGCCTAGGGGGAAGAGAGACCCAGTACTTC
TRBJ1-1 - TRBV7-2 once CASSPRIEAFF TGTGCCAGCAGCCCGAGAATTGAAGCTTTCTTT
TRBJ1-4 - TRBV30 - CAWSSGAGINEKLFF TGTGCCTGGAGTTCTGGAGCCGGAATTAATGAAAAACTGTTTTTT
TRBJ2-1 TRBD2 TRBV6-5 - CASRPGGVDNEQFF TGTGCCAGTAGGCCGGGGGGGGTGGACAATGAGCAGTTCTTC
TRBJ2-3 - TRBV6-5 - CVGRGAAVDTQYF TGTGTTGGGAGGGGGGCGGCTGTAGATACGCAGTATTTT